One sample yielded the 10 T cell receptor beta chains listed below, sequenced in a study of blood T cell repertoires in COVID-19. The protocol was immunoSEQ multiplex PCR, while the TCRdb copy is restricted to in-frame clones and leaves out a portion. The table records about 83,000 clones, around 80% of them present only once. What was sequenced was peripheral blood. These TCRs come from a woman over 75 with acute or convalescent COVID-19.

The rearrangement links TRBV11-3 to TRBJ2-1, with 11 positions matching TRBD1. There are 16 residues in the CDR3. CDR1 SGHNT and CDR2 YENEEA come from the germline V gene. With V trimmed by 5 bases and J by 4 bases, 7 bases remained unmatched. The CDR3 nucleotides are TGTGCCAGCAGCCCAGATGGGACAGGGGGGTACAATGAGCAGTTCTTC. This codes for CASSPDGTGGYNEQFF.

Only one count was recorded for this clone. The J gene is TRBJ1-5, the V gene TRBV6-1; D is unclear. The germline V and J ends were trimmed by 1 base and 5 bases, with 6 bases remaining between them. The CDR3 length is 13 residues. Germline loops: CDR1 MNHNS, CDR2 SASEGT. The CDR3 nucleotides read TGTGCCAGCAGTGAAGAGAGATATCAGCCCCAGCATTTT. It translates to CASSEERYQPQHF.

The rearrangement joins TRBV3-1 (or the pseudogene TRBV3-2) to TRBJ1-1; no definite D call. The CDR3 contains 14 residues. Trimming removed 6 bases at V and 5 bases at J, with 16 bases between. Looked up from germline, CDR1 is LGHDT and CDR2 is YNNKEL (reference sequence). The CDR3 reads CASSKSGGGTEAFF. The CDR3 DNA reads TGTGCCAGCAGTAAGTCCGGCGGAGGAACTGAAGCTTTCTTT.

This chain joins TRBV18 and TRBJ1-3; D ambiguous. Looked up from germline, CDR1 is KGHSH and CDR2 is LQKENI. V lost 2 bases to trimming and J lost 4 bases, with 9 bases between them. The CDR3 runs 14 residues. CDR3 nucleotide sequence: TGTGCCAGCTCACCAAGTACGGGGGGAAACACCATATATTTT. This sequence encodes CASSPSTGGNTIYF.

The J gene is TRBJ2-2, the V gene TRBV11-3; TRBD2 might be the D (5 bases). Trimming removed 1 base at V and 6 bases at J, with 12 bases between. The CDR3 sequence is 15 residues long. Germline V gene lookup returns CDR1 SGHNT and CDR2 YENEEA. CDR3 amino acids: CASSLAGGYPGELFF. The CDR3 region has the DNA TGTGCCAGCAGCTTAGCCGGCGGGTATCCCGGGGAGCTGTTTTTT.

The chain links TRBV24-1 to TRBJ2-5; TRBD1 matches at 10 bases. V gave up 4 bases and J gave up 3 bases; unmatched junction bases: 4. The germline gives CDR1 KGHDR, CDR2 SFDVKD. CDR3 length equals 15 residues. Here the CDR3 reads CATSDRTGGKETQYF. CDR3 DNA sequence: TGTGCCACCAGTGACCGGACAGGGGGGAAAGAGACCCAGTACTTC.

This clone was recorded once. The CDR3, as DNA: TGTGCCAGCAGGGACAGGGAAACCGGGGAGCTGTTTTTT. Translation: CASRDRETGELFF. The V and J genes are TRBV12-3 or TRBV12-4 and TRBJ2-2; TRBD1 matches 8 bases. The CDR3 covers 13 residues. The ends lost 6 bases at V and 5 bases at J; junction bases unmatched: 2.

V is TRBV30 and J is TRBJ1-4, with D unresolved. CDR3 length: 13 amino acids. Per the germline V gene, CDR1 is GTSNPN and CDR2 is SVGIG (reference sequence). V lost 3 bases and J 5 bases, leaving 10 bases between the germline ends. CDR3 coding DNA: TGTGCCTGGAGAAGGAGACTAAATGAAAAACTGTTTTTT. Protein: CAWRRRLNEKLFF.

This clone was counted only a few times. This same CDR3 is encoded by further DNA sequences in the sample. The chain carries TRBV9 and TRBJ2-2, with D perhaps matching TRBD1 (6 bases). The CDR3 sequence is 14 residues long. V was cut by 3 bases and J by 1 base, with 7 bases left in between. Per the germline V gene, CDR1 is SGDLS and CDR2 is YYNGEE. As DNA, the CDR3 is TGTGCCAGCAGCGCGACAGGGAACACCGGGGAGCTGTTTTTT. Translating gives CASSATGNTGELFF. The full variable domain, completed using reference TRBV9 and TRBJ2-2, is DSGVTQTPKHLITATGQRVTLRCSPRSGDLSVYWYQQSLDQGLQFLIQYYNGEERAKGNILERFSAQQFPDLHSELNLSSLELGDSALYFCASSATGNTGELFFGEGSRLTVL.

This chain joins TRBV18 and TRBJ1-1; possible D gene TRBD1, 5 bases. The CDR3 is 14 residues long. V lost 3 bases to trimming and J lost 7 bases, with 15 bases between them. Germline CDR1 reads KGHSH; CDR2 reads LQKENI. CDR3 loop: CASSPTTGLVEAFF. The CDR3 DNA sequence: TGTGCCAGCTCACCCACAACAGGTCTGGTTGAAGCTTTCTTT. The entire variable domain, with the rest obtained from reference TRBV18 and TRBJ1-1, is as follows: NAGVMQNPRHLVRRRGQEARLRCSPMKGHSHVYWYRQLPEEGLKFMVYLQKENIIDESGMPKERFSAEFPKEGPSILRIQQVVRGDSAAYFCASSPTTGLVEAFFGQGTRLTVV.